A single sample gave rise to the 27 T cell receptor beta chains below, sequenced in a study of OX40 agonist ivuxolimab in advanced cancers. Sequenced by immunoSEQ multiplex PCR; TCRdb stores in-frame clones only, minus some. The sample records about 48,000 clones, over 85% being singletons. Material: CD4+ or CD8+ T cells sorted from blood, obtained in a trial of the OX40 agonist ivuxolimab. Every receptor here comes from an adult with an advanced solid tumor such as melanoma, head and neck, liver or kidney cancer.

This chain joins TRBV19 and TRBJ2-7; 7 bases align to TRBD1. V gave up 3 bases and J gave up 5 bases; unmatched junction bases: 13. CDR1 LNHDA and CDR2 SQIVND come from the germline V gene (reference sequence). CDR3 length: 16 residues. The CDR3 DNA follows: TGTGCCAGTAGTATTTCCCAGGACAGGCGGCTGGACGAGCAGTACTTC. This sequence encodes CASSISQDRRLDEQYF.

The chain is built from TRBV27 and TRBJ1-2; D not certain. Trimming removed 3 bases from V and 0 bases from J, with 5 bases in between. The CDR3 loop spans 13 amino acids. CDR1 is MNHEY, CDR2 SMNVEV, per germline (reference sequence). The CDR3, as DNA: TGTGCCAGCAGTTTTAGTCCTAACTATGGCTACACCTTC. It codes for CASSFSPNYGYTF.

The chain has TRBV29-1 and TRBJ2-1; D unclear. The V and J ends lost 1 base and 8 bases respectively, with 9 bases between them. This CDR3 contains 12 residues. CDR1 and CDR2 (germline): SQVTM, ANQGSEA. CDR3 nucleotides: TGCAGCGTTGAAGTTAGGGTCGATGAGCAGTTCTTC. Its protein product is CSVEVRVDEQFF.

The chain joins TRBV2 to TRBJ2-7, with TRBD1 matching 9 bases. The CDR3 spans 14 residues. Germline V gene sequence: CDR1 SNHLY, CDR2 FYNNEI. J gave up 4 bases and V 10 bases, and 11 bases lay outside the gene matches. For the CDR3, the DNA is TGTGCCATCCACCCGGGACAGGGATTGTACGAGCAGTACTTC. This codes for CAIHPGQGLYEQYF.

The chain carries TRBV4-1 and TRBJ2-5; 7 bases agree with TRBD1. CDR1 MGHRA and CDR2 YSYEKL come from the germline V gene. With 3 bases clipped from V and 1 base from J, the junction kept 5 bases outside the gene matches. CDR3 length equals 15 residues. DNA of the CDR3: TGCGCCAGCAGCCACCCGACAGGGCCCCAAGAGACCCAGTACTTC. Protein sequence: CASSHPTGPQETQYF.

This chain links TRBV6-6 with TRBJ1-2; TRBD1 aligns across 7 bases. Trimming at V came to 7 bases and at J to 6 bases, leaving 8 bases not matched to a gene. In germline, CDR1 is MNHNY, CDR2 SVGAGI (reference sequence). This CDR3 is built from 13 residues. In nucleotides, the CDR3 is TGTGCCAGCACCGGGACAGCCATTGATGGCTACACCTTC. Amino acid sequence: CASTGTAIDGYTF.

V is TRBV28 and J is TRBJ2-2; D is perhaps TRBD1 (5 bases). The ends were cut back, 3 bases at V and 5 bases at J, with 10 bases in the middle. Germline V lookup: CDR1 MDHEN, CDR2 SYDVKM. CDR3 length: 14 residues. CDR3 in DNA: TGTGCCAGCAGTTTGAAAGGGGCGACCGGGGAGCTGTTTTTT. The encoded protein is CASSLKGATGELFF.

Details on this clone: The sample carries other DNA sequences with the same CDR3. The CDR3 sequence is CASSLSPGYEQYF. In nucleotides, the CDR3 is TGTGCCAGCAGTTTATCTCCGGGATACGAGCAGTACTTC. The rearrangement uses TRBV27 and TRBJ2-7; perhaps TRBD2 as D (5 bases). Germline CDR1 and CDR2: MNHEY and SMNVEV (reference sequence). CDR3 length: 13 residues. The V end was cut by 0 bases, the J end by 4 bases, with 7 bases between.

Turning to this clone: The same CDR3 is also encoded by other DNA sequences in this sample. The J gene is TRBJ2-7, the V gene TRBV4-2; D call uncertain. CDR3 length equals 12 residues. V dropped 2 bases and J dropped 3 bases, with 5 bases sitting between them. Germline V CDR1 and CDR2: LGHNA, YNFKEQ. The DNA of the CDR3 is TGTGCCAGCAGCCAATCCGACTACGAGCAGTACTTC. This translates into CASSQSDYEQYF.

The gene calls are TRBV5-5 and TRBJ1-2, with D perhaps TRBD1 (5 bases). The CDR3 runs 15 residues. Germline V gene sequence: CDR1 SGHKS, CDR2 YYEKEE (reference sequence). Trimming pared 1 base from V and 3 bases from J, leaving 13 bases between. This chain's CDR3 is CASSLTSQGDYGYTF. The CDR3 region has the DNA TGTGCCAGCAGCTTGACCTCCCAGGGCGACTATGGCTACACCTTC.

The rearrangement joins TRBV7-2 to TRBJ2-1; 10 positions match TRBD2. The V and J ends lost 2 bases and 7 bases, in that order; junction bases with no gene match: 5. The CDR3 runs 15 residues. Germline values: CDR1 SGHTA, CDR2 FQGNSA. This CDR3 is CASSLSGGVRNEQFF. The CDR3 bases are TGTGCCAGCAGCTTAAGCGGGGGGGTCAGGAATGAGCAGTTCTTC.

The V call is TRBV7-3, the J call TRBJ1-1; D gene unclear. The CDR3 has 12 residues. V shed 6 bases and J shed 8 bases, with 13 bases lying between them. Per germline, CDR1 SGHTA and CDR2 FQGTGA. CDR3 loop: CASSLSRREAFF. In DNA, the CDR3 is TGTGCCAGCAGTTTGTCCAGGCGAGAAGCTTTCTTT.

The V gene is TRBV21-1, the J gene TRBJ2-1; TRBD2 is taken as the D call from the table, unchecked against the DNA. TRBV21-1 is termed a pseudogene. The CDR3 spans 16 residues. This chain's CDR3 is CASSKGWTRRGNEQFF. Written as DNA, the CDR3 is TGTGCCAGCAGCAAAGGGTGGACCCGGAGGGGCAATGAGCAGTTCTTC.

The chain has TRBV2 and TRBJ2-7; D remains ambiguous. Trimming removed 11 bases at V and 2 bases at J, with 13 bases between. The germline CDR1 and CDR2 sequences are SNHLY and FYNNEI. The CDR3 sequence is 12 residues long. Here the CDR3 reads CALGESTYEQYF. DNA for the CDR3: TGTGCCCTAGGAGAGTCTACCTACGAGCAGTACTTC.

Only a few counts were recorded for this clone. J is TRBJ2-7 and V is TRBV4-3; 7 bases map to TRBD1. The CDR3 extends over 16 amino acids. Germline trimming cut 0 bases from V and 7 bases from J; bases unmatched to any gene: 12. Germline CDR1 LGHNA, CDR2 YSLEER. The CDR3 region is CASSQEWGQPDGEQYF. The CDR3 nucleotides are TGCGCCAGCAGCCAAGAATGGGGACAGCCCGACGGGGAGCAGTACTTC.

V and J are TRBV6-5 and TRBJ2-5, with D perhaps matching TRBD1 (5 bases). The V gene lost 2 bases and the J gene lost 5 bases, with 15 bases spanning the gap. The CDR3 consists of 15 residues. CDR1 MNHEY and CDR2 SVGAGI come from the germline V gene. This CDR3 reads CASSYEGAPKETQYF. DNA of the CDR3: TGTGCCAGCAGTTACGAAGGGGCCCCAAAGGAGACCCAGTACTTC.

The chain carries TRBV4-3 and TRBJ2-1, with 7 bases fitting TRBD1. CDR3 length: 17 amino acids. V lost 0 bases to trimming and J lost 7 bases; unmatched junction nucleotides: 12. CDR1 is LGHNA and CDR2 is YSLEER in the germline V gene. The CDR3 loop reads CASSQDPPEGAVNEQFF. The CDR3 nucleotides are TGCGCCAGCAGCCAAGATCCGCCCGAGGGGGCAGTGAATGAGCAGTTCTTC.

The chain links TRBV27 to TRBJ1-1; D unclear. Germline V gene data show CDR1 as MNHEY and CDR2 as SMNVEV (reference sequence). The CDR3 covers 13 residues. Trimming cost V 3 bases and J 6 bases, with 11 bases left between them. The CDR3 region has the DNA TGTGCCAGCAGTTTTCTGTTGGAATCTGAAGCTTTCTTT. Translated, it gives CASSFLLESEAFF.

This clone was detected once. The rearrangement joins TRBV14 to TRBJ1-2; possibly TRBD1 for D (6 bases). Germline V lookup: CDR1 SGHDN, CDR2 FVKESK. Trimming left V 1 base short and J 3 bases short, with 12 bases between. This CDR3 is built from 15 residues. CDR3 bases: TGTGCCAGCAGCCAAGGACCCGGGACATACTATGGCTACACCTTC. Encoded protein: CASSQGPGTYYGYTF.

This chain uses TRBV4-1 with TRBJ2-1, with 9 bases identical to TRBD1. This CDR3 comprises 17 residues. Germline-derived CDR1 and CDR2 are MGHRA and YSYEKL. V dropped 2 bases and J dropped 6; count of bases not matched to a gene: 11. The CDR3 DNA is TGCGCCAGCAGCCAACCATCTGGACAGGGGATTACCAATGAGCAGTTCTTC. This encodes CASSQPSGQGITNEQFF.

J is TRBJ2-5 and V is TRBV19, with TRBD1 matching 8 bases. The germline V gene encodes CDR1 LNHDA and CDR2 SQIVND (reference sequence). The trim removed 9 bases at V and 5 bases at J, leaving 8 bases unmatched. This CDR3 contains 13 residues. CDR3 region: CASLGQGTETQYF. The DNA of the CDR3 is TGTGCCAGCCTTGGACAGGGCACCGAGACCCAGTACTTC.

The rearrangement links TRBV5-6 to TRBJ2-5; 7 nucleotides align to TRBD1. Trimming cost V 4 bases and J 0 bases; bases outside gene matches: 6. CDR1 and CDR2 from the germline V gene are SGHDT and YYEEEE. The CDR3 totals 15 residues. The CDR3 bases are TGTGCCAGCAGCCCCACCGGACAGGACCAAGAGACCCAGTACTTC. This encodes CASSPTGQDQETQYF.

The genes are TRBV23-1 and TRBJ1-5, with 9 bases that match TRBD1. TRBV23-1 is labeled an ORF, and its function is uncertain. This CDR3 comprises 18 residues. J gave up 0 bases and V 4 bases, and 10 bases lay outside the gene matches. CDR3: CASSPGQGLIYSNQPQHF. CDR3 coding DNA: TGCGCCAGCAGTCCGGGACAGGGACTAATTTATAGCAATCAGCCCCAGCATTTT.

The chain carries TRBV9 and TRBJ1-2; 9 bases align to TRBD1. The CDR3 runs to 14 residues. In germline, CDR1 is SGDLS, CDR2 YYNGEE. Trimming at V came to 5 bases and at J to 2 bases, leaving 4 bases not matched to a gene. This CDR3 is CASRGTGTNYGYTF. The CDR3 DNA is TGTGCCAGCAGAGGGACAGGGACCAACTATGGCTACACCTTC.

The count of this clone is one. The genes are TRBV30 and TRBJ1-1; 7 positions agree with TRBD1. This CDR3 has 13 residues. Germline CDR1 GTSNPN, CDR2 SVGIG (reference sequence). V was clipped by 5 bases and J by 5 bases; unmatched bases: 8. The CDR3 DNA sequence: TGTGCCTGGGATGAGACAGGGTGGACTGAAGCTTTCTTT. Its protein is CAWDETGWTEAFF.

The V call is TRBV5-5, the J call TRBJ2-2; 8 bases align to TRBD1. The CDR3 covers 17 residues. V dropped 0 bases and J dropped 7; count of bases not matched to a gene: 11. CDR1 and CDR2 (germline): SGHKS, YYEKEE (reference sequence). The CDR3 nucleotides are TGTGCCAGCAGCTTGGAATTGCGGCAGGGGGCCGTCGGGGAGCTGTTTTTT. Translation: CASSLELRQGAVGELFF.

The CDR3 here is CASYDSDLSYEQYF. DNA for the CDR3: TGTGCCAGCTATGACAGTGATCTCTCCTACGAGCAGTACTTC. The chain couples TRBV6-5 to TRBJ2-7, with D perhaps TRBD1 (5 bases). CDR3 size: 14 residues. Per germline, CDR1 MNHEY and CDR2 SVGAGI. V lost 8 bases, J lost 0 bases, and 14 bases lay in between.